The next 11 T cell receptor beta chains were all read from a single sample in a study of read filtering for tumor transcriptome and immune sequencing. Molecular barcoded adaptors covering alpha/delta and beta/gamma chains were used on approximately 400 ng RNA. TCRdb reanalysed the reads using MiXCR and keeps one entry per CDR3 protein. Of 130,000 or so distinct CDR3 sequences in the sample, less than 15% were seen once. The sequenced sample was a population of CD138-negative cells sorted from bone marrow. The source of these receptors is a donor aged 40 or over with multiple myeloma.

This clonotype appeared many times. The gene calls are TRBV9 and TRBJ2-5; 11 bases fit TRBD2. The CDR3 runs to 16 residues. In germline, CDR1 is SGDLS, CDR2 YYNGEE. V lost 4 bases to trimming and J lost 1 base; unmatched junction nucleotides: 6. In DNA form, the CDR3 reads TGTGCCAGCAGCCCAGGGACTAGCGGCCTCCAAGAGACCCAGTACTTC. This codes for CASSPGTSGLQETQYF.

This clonotype was seen at least ten times. V and J are TRBV4-3 and TRBJ2-2, with TRBD1 as a possible D gene (6 bases). V was pared by 0 bases and J by 7 bases, with 15 bases between. Germline V gene data show CDR1 as LGHNA and CDR2 as YSLEER. There are 16 residues in the CDR3. The CDR3 DNA sequence: TGCGCCAGCAGCCAAGATAGGACAGTCGGCGTCGGGGAGCTGTTTTTT. Its translation: CASSQDRTVGVGELFF.

A few counts support this clonotype. A read error may explain this, as a much larger clone is one base away. Given the absence of the conserved phenylalanine or tryptophan at the CDR3 end, a read error is likely. The rearrangement joins TRBV5-1 to TRBJ2-1; 8 positions match TRBD2. CDR1 is SGHRS and CDR2 is YFSETQ in the germline V gene. The V segment lost 4 bases and the J segment 8 bases; nucleotides outside the gene matches: 11. The CDR3 spans 15 residues. The CDR3 DNA is TGCGCCAGCAGCCATACTAGCGGAATCAGGGATGAGCAGTTCCTC. It specifies CASSHTSGIRDEQFL.

At least ten counts were recorded for this clonotype. The chain employs TRBV12-3 or TRBV12-4 and TRBJ2-3; weak D call: TRBD2 (5 bases). This CDR3 spans 17 amino acids. The V end lost 3 bases, the J end lost 2 bases, and 18 bases lay between the germline ends. In nucleotides, the CDR3 is TGTGCCAGCAGTTTTCGAAGCTCGAGGGCACACACAGATACGCAGTATTTT. Its translation: CASSFRSSRAHTDTQYF.

V and J are TRBV20-1 and TRBJ2-1; D tentatively fits TRBD1 or TRBD2 (5 bases each). CDR1 and CDR2 (germline): DFQATT, SNEGSKA (reference sequence). V lost 6 bases and J 4 bases, leaving 16 bases between the germline ends. The CDR3 totals 14 residues. The CDR3 reads CSASDRDGYNEQFF. For the CDR3, the DNA is TGCAGTGCCTCAGACCGGGACGGATACAATGAGCAGTTCTTC.

At least ten counts were recorded for this clonotype. This sequence joins TRBV20-1 and TRBJ1-2; 8 nucleotides agree with TRBD1. CDR1 DFQATT and CDR2 SNEGSKA come from the germline V gene (reference sequence). V shed 8 bases and J 6 bases; nucleotides not matched to a gene: 11. The CDR3 has 13 residues. This chain's CDR3 is CSSRQGAKDGYTF. As DNA, the CDR3 is TGCAGTTCAAGGCAGGGGGCGAAAGATGGCTACACCTTC.

Turning to this clonotype: The junction differs from germline at one of its ends, possibly a read error. The CDR3 sequence: CASSRRLDSEAKNIQYF. In DNA, the CDR3 is TGCGCCAGCAGCCGAAGACTGGACAGCGAAGCCAAAAACATTCAGTACTTC. V gene TRBV4-2 combines with J gene TRBJ2-4, with D possibly matching TRBD1 (6 bases). This CDR3 comprises 17 residues. CDR1 and CDR2 from the germline V gene are LGHNA and YNFKEQ.

Concerning this clonotype: A much bigger clone sits one base away, suggesting this may be a read error. The DNA for the CDR3 is TGCAGTGCTAAAGTCGACCAAAATTTTAACACTGAAGCTTTCTTT. The encoded protein is CSAKVDQNFNTEAFF. The chain carries TRBV20-1 and TRBJ1-1; D is unresolved. This CDR3 is 15 amino acids long. From germline, CDR1 is DFQATT and CDR2 SNEGSKA (reference sequence). The V gene lost 4 bases and the J gene lost 2 bases, with 17 bases spanning the gap.

This clonotype has ten or more counts. This chain uses TRBV20-1 with TRBJ2-3; no clear D. The germline CDR1 and CDR2 sequences are DFQATT and SNEGSKA (reference sequence). There are 13 residues in the CDR3. Trimming took off 6 bases at V and 2 bases at J, with 12 bases between the two ends. CDR3 sequence: CSALRRTTDTQYF. The CDR3, as DNA: TGCAGTGCCCTACGACGGACCACAGATACGCAGTATTTT.

The chain uses TRBV7-2 and TRBJ1-5; D is unclear. The CDR3 totals 12 residues. Trimming pared 4 bases from V and 7 bases from J, leaving 8 bases between. Germline V gives CDR1 SGHTA, CDR2 FQGNSA. This CDR3 is CASSSPPQPQHF. Written as DNA, the CDR3 is TGTGCCAGCAGCTCCCCCCCCCAGCCCCAGCATTTT.

This clonotype was detected ten times or more. The rearrangement joins TRBV5-1 to TRBJ2-1, with TRBD2 matching over 10 bases. The germline gives CDR1 SGHRS, CDR2 YFSETQ. There are 17 residues in the CDR3. Germline trimming cut 0 bases from V and 8 bases from J; bases unmatched to any gene: 11. The CDR3 loop reads CASSLASGRAYFDEQFF. CDR3 coding DNA: TGCGCCAGCAGCTTGGCAAGCGGGAGGGCCTATTTCGATGAGCAGTTCTTC.